This T cell receptor beta chain was identified in a study of regulatory T cells in long-lasting Graves disease. This clonotype was seen at least ten times. A much more abundant neighbour one base away suggests this may be a read error. As for time point: newly diagnosed GD, antithyroid drugs for less than 3 months. PBMCs were the source of the RNA used for TCR sequencing. The peripheral blood volume drawn was approximately 9 milliliters, and it was collected into EDTA tubes. Building of the TCR beta libraries involved iRepertoire HTBI primers and Arm-PCR of CDR3 regions. TCRdb re-called the multiplex PCR reads with MiXCR, one entry per CDR3 protein. The table lists a few hundred thousand distinct CDR3 sequences, over 12% of them singletons. This same sample was also taken into another study, of T cells in Graves' hyperthyroidism and ophthalmopathy. That work adds: Model predictions of ophthalmopathy came a median 6.5 months before onset.

This TCR was sampled from a middle-aged woman with Graves disease. The sequences come from peripheral blood mononuclear cells (PBMCs), collected at new diagnosis, from a patient treated with antithyroid drugs.

CDR3 sequence: CASSLVYEQYF. The CDR3 bases are TGTGCCAGCAGCTTAGTCTACGAGCAGTACTTC. V and J are TRBV7-2 and TRBJ2-7, with D hard to call. Trimming pared 1 base from V and 3 bases from J, leaving 1 base between. Germline CDR1 SGHTA, CDR2 FQGNSA. This CDR3 is 11 amino acids long.